This passage covers 9 T cell receptor beta chains from one sample sequenced in a study of blood T cell repertoires in COVID-19. Clones were sequenced by immunoSEQ multiplex PCR, and TCRdb holds only the in-frame ones, with some missing. The profile shows tens of thousands of clones, 90% to 95% of them singletons. Sequenced sample: peripheral blood. These receptors were collected from a man between 50 and 59 years old with active COVID-19.

The rearrangement joins TRBV28 to TRBJ2-1; D is unresolved. The CDR3 has 16 residues. The germline CDR1 and CDR2 sequences are MDHEN and SYDVKM. Trimming took off 3 bases at V and 5 bases at J, with 17 bases between the two ends. The CDR3 loop is CASSFPGVTVHNEQFF. DNA for the CDR3: TGTGCCAGCAGTTTCCCCGGAGTGACTGTCCACAATGAGCAGTTCTTC.

V gene TRBV11-3 combines with J gene TRBJ2-5; weak D call: TRBD2 (7 bases). V dropped 5 bases and J dropped 5 bases, with 12 bases sitting between them. CDR1 is SGHNT and CDR2 is YENEEA in the germline V gene. The CDR3 sequence is 13 residues long. The CDR3 DNA is TGTGCCAGCAGCCAAGGGGGGGTTGAGACCCAGTACTTC. This encodes CASSQGGVETQYF.

The chain employs TRBV30 and TRBJ1-2; 8 positions agree with TRBD1. V trimming: 4 bases; J trimming: 6 bases; junction bases outside the gene matches: 10. CDR3 size: 14 residues. Germline V gives CDR1 GTSNPN, CDR2 SVGIG (reference sequence). The DNA of the CDR3 is TGTGCCTGGACTTCGGACAGGGTGTCGGATGGCTACACCTTC. Translated, it gives CAWTSDRVSDGYTF.

The chain uses TRBV18 and TRBJ2-5, with TRBD1 matching 10 bases. The CDR3 covers 16 residues. V gave up 0 bases and J gave up 8 bases; unmatched junction bases: 9. The germline CDR1 and CDR2 sequences are KGHSH and LQKENI. The CDR3 reads CASSPPGLGQGGTQYF. As DNA, the CDR3 is TGTGCCAGCTCACCACCGGGCCTAGGACAGGGGGGAACCCAGTACTTC.

The gene calls are TRBV24-1 and TRBJ1-3, with 10 positions matching TRBD1. V shed 0 bases, J shed 9 bases, and the junction held 10 bases outside the gene matches. The V gene's germline CDR1 is KGHDR and CDR2 SFDVKD. The CDR3 sequence is 17 residues long. The CDR3 reads CATSDLRRRTGGSTIYF. The CDR3 DNA reads as TGTGCCACCAGTGATTTGAGACGGCGGACAGGGGGATCCACCATATATTTT.

In its sample, this clone was seen a few times. The genes are TRBV5-4 and TRBJ1-1; 9 bases fit TRBD1. V was clipped by 3 bases and J by 3 bases; unmatched bases: 15. CDR1 and CDR2 (germline): SGHNT, YYREEE (reference sequence). This CDR3 is 18 amino acids long. The CDR3 loop is CASSYPGTGTGRYTEAFF. The DNA for the CDR3 is TGTGCCAGCAGCTACCCGGGGACAGGGACGGGGAGGTACACTGAAGCTTTCTTT. Based on the CDR3 plus reference TRBV5-4 and TRBJ1-1, the full variable domain is ETGVTQSPTHLIKTRGQQVTLRCSSQSGHNTVSWYQQALGQGPQFIFQYYREEENGRGNFPPRFSGLQFPNYSSELNVNALELDDSALYLCASSYPGTGTGRYTEAFFGQGTRLTVV.

The J gene is TRBJ2-7, the V gene TRBV4-1; possible D gene TRBD2, 7 bases. CDR1 is MGHRA, CDR2 YSYEKL, per germline. Trimming removed 0 bases from V and 4 bases from J, with 22 bases in between. This CDR3 region has 18 residues. Here the CDR3 reads CASSQDSSPSGGIYEQYF. CDR3 nucleotide sequence: TGCGCCAGCAGCCAAGATAGTTCTCCGTCGGGGGGCATTTACGAGCAGTACTTC.

CDR3 sequence (DNA): TGCAGCGTTGAGGTGGCTAGCGGGTATCAAGAGACCCAGTACTTC. Residues: CSVEVASGYQETQYF. This chain joins TRBV29-1 and TRBJ2-5, with 8 bases identical to TRBD2. Unmatched junction bases numbered 8, after V lost 3 bases and J lost 2 bases. The germline V gene has CDR1 SQVTM and CDR2 ANQGSEA. The CDR3 sequence is 15 residues long.

The chain has TRBV28 and TRBJ1-4; 9 bases fit TRBD1. Per germline, CDR1 MDHEN and CDR2 SYDVKM. With V trimmed by 8 bases and J by 5 bases, 3 bases remained unmatched. This CDR3 has 13 residues. The CDR3 reads CASDDRGNEKLFF. CDR3 sequence (DNA): TGTGCCAGCGATGACAGGGGGAATGAAAAACTGTTTTTT.